This TCR beta chain was observed in a study of CD8 T cells in ankylosing spondylitis. The study's findings and limits: A motif in TCR beta, a set of eight or nine highly homologous variants, appeared characteristic of ankylosing spondylitis blood. Several of the motif variants were reported before in synovial fluid and blood from reactive arthritis. With a CD8+ phenotype, disease-linked clones were relatively rare in peripheral blood.

This clonotype showed up just a few times. The target antigen is unknown. CDR3 size: 13 residues. CDR1 is MNHNS, CDR2 SASEGT, per germline. The germline V and J ends were trimmed by 2 bases and 8 bases, with 12 bases remaining between them. Quantitative 5'-RACE was performed with molecular barcodes, and it yielded the TCR beta libraries. TCRdb called the 5' RACE reads again in MiXCR, with one record for every CDR3 protein. The sample holds under 400,000 distinct CDR3 sequences, about 9.9% seen once. The chain joins TRBV6-1 to TRBJ1-2; D unclear. Material: blood, either unsorted or a sorted T cell fraction (not recorded which). The clonotype comes from a female donor with ankylosing spondylitis or in good health (not recorded which). CDR3 sequence reads: CASSEISARGYTF. DNA of the CDR3: TGTGCCAGCAGTGAAATATCGGCGCGGGGCTACACCTTC.